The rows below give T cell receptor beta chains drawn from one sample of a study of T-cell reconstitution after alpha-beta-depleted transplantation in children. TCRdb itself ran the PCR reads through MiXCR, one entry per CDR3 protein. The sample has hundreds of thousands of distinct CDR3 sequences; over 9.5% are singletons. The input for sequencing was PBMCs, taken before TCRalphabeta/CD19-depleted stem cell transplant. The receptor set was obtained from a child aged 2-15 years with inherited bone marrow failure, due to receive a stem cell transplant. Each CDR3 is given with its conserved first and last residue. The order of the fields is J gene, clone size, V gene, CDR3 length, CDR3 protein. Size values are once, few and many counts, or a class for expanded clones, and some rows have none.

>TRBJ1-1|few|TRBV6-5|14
CASSFRAFATEAFF
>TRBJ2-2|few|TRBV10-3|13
CAIRGTGNGELFF
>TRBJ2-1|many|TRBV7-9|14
CASSPARSYNEQFF
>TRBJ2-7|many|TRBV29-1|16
CSVEGWTGGRGLEQYF
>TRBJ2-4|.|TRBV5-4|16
CASSLYLRGRGDIQYF
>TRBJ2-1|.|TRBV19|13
CASGNSYYNEQFF
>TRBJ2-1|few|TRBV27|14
CASSLSLRYNEQFF
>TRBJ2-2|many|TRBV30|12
CAWSLGTGELFF
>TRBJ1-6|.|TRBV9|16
CASSGVDAGGVSPLHF
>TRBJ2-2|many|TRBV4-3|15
CASSPLTENTGELFF
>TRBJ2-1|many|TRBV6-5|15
CASSYSPLGGGEQFF
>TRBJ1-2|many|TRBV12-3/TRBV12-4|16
CASSLTKTGLGYGYTF
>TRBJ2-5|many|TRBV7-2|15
CASSLAGLVVETQYF
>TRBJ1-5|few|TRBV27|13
CASSRGANQPQHF
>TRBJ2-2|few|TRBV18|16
CASSPIDRVNTGELFF
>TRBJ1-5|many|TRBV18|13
CASSPGGNQPQHF
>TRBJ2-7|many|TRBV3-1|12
CASSQSPYEQYF
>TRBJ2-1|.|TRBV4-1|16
CASSYSTIGDYNEQFF
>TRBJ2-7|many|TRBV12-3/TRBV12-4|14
CASSGTGGGYEQYF
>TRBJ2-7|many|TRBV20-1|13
CSAGRGQGGEQYF
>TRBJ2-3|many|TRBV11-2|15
CASSSNTGGADTQYF
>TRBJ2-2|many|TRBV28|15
CASSFMDRVTGELFF
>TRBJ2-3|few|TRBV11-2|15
CASSLRTSVVDTQYF
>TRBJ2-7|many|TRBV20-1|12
CSARDGTYEQYF
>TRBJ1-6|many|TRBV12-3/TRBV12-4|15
CASSLIPGGYSPLHF
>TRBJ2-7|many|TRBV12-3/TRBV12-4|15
CASSSPGSASYEQYF
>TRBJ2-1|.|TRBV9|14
CASSVGGGNNEQFF